This T cell receptor (beta chain) originates from a study of cytomegalovirus exposure and HLA in healthy donors. Produced via immunoSEQ multiplex PCR; TCRdb's table is partial and in-frame only. The sample has under 250,000 clones; roughly 87% are singletons. There are 11 residues in the CDR3. Trimming took 7 bases from V and 11 from J, leaving 17 bases between them. Germline loops: CDR1 SQVTM, CDR2 ANQGSEA. The chain couples TRBV29-1 to TRBJ1-1; unclear D gene. Sequenced: PBMCs. The TCR comes from a man aged 18 to 29 in good health and CMV-seropositive. The CDR3 region is CSGEVNRRAFF. CDR3 bases: TGCAGCGGAGAGGTCAACCGGAGGGCTTTCTTT.